A single sample is the source of the 29 T cell receptor beta chains below, sequenced in a study of cytomegalovirus exposure and HLA in healthy donors. Sequenced by immunoSEQ multiplex PCR; TCRdb stores in-frame clones only, minus some. The table includes 76,000 or so clones, 85% to 95% detected once. The sequenced sample consisted of PBMCs. Receptor source: a woman aged 18-29 years in good health and CMV-seronegative.

V is TRBV7-6 and J is TRBJ2-1, with 7 bases lining up with TRBD2. The germline V gene encodes CDR1 SGHVS and CDR2 FNYEAQ. J was trimmed by 3 bases and V by 1 base; bases with no gene match: 3. This CDR3 comprises 15 residues. In DNA form, the CDR3 reads TGTGCCAGCAGCTTAGGGGGCGGGAGCTACAATGAGCAGTTCTTC. This encodes CASSLGGGSYNEQFF.

The chain couples TRBV7-7 to TRBJ2-4, with TRBD2 as a possible D gene (6 bases). The CDR3 totals 16 residues. CDR1 and CDR2 from the germline V gene are SSHAT and FNYEAQ (reference sequence). CDR3: CPCSLRAGSAKNIQYF. CDR3 nucleotides: TGTCCCTGCTCCCTTAGGGCGGGGTCAGCCAAAAACATTCAGTACTTC. Filled out from reference TRBV7-7 and TRBJ2-4, the complete variable domain reads GAGVSQSPRYKVTKRGQDVTLRCDPISSHATLYWYQQALGQGPEFLTYFNYEAQPDKSGLPSDRFSAERPEGSISTLTIQRTEQRDSAMYRCPCSLRAGSAKNIQYFGAGTRLSVL.

The chain combines TRBV4-1 with TRBJ1-1; D gene unclear. CDR1 is MGHRA, CDR2 YSYEKL, per germline. The germline V and J ends were trimmed by 3 bases and 1 base, with 18 bases remaining between them. The CDR3 sequence is 17 residues long. CDR3 coding DNA: TGCGCCAGCAGCCAGACTGGACTAGGACCGACGAACACTGAAGCTTTCTTT. Protein product: CASSQTGLGPTNTEAFF.

The V call is TRBV5-4, the J call TRBJ1-3, with a possible D match to TRBD1 (5 bases). V was trimmed by 1 base and J by 4 bases, leaving 12 bases between them. CDR3 size: 15 residues. Germline V gives CDR1 SGHNT, CDR2 YYREEE (reference sequence). The CDR3 sequence is CASSLSGAGGNTIYF. The CDR3 DNA follows: TGTGCCAGCAGCTTGTCTGGGGCCGGGGGAAACACCATATATTTT.

The chain joins TRBV5-1 to TRBJ2-7; 10 bases match TRBD1. CDR3 size: 15 residues. Per germline, CDR1 SGHRS and CDR2 YFSETQ. Trimming took 4 bases from V and 2 from J; bases not matched to a gene: 6. As DNA, the CDR3 is TGCGCCAGCAGCGGTGGGACAGGGGCCACCTACGAGCAGTACTTC. This gives the protein CASSGGTGATYEQYF.

The J gene is TRBJ1-2, the V gene TRBV5-6; the D gene is possibly TRBD1 (5 bases). V was clipped by 1 base and J by 0 bases, with 13 bases between them. This CDR3 contains 16 residues. Germline V gives CDR1 SGHDT, CDR2 YYEEEE. CDR3 protein: CASSLLRTIANYGYTF. The DNA for the CDR3 is TGTGCCAGCAGCTTGCTGAGGACAATTGCTAACTATGGCTACACCTTC.

The chain has TRBV7-9 and TRBJ2-3, with TRBD2 matching 12 bases. The CDR3 is made up of 18 amino acids. After removal of 1 base from V and 1 base from J, the junction contained 6 bases not matched to a gene. Germline V gene sequence: CDR1 SEHNR, CDR2 FQNEAQ (reference sequence). CDR3 DNA: TGTGCCAGCAGCTTAGGACTAGCGGGAGTTGGCGGCACAGATACGCAGTATTTT. Residues: CASSLGLAGVGGTDTQYF.

The V gene is TRBV11-2, the J gene TRBJ2-2, with D perhaps TRBD1 (5 bases). The germline V gene has CDR1 SGHAT and CDR2 FQNNGV. This CDR3 comprises 16 residues. V lost 3 bases and J lost 1, with 12 bases in between. CDR3 region: CASSLRPQVNTGELFF. CDR3 sequence (DNA): TGTGCCAGCAGCTTGCGGCCACAGGTGAACACCGGGGAGCTGTTTTTT.

The rearrangement links TRBV7-2 to TRBJ1-6, with no clear D. The CDR3 contains 14 residues. The germline V gene encodes CDR1 SGHTA and CDR2 FQGNSA. V lost 0 bases to trimming and J lost 7 bases, with 7 bases between them. The CDR3 DNA reads TGTGCCAGCAGCTTAGCGGCTTTAAATTCACCCCTCCACTTT. Translated: CASSLAALNSPLHF.

The gene calls are TRBV7-2 and TRBJ2-7; 13 bases agree with TRBD2. The CDR3 is made up of 15 amino acids. Germline-derived CDR1 and CDR2 are SGHTA and FQGNSA. V shed 3 bases and J 2 bases; nucleotides not matched to a gene: 1. CDR3: CASSLTSGGTYEQYF. CDR3 nucleotide sequence: TGTGCCAGCAGCTTGACTAGCGGGGGGACCTACGAGCAGTACTTC.

The chain joins TRBV5-1 to TRBJ2-1; D unresolved. The V gene lost 0 bases and the J gene lost 5 bases, with 6 bases spanning the gap. Germline V gene data show CDR1 as SGHRS and CDR2 as YFSETQ. The CDR3 is 13 residues long. CDR3 in DNA: TGCGCCAGCAGCTTGGATATCGACAATGAGCAGTTCTTC. This sequence encodes CASSLDIDNEQFF.

This chain uses TRBV5-5 with TRBJ2-7; no clear D. Trimming pared 0 bases from V and 2 bases from J, leaving 12 bases between. CDR1 SGHKS and CDR2 YYEKEE come from the germline V gene (reference sequence). The CDR3 runs to 15 residues. The CDR3 DNA follows: TGTGCCAGCAGCTTGGCTTCAGATTTTACCTACGAGCAGTACTTC. Protein: CASSLASDFTYEQYF.

The rearrangement uses TRBV5-1 and TRBJ2-1; 8 nucleotides align to TRBD2. This CDR3 region has 18 residues. J was trimmed by 4 bases and V by 3 bases; bases with no gene match: 15. Germline CDR1 is SGHRS and CDR2 is YFSETQ. The CDR3 nucleotides are TGCGCCAGCAGCTGGGGTCCTTTTGGCGGGGGGAGTTACAATGAGCAGTTCTTC. Protein product: CASSWGPFGGGSYNEQFF.

The CDR3 loop reads CARRQVGTSTGELFF. For the CDR3, the DNA is TGCGCCAGACGACAGGTCGGGACGAGCACCGGGGAGCTGTTTTTT. The chain combines TRBV5-1 with TRBJ2-2; D may be TRBD1 (6 bases). Germline V gene data show CDR1 as SGHRS and CDR2 as YFSETQ. V lost 8 bases and J 4 bases, leaving 18 bases between the germline ends. The length of the CDR3 is 15 residues.

The J gene is TRBJ2-1, the V gene TRBV19; tentatively, D is TRBD2 (6 bases). CDR1 and CDR2 from the germline V gene are LNHDA and SQIVND (reference sequence). Trimming stripped 5 bases from V and 7 bases from J, with 18 bases between. The CDR3 sequence is 15 residues long. As DNA, the CDR3 is TGTGCCAGTAGTCGCGGGGTTACACCGTATAATGAGCAGTTCTTC. Translated: CASSRGVTPYNEQFF. Variable domain in full (rest from reference TRBV19 and TRBJ2-1): DGGITQSPKYLFRKEGQNVTLSCEQNLNHDAMYWYRQDPGQGLRLIYYSQIVNDFQKGDIAEGYSVSREKKESFPLTVTSAQKNPTAFYLCASSRGVTPYNEQFFGPGTRLTVL.

This clone was found a few times. The V gene is TRBV30, the J gene TRBJ1-3, with D perhaps matching TRBD1 (5 bases). The CDR3 runs to 15 residues. Trimming left V 5 bases short and J 3 bases short, with 17 bases between. Germline V lookup: CDR1 GTSNPN, CDR2 SVGIG (reference sequence). CDR3 coding DNA: TGTGCCTGGTCTCCAGGGAACGGTTATGGAAACACCATATATTTT. It is translated as CAWSPGNGYGNTIYF.

This clone appeared once. The chain carries TRBV30 and TRBJ1-2; TRBD1 aligns across 8 bases. The CDR3 covers 13 residues. V was pared by 4 bases and J by 4 bases, with 5 bases of the junction left unmatched. Per germline, CDR1 GTSNPN and CDR2 SVGIG (reference sequence). CDR3 amino acids: CAWTEDRGYGYTF. The CDR3 DNA sequence: TGTGCCTGGACTGAAGACAGGGGCTATGGCTACACCTTC.

The rearrangement links TRBV4-1 to TRBJ2-6; 10 bases match TRBD1. With 4 bases clipped from V and 0 bases from J, the junction kept 9 bases outside the gene matches. From germline, CDR1 is MGHRA and CDR2 YSYEKL. The CDR3 runs 19 residues. CDR3 protein: CASSPPPGTGVSGANVLTF. CDR3 DNA sequence: TGCGCCAGCAGCCCACCGCCGGGGACAGGGGTCTCTGGGGCCAACGTCCTGACTTTC.

This chain uses TRBV2 with TRBJ2-1; 10 bases map to TRBD1. The germline V gene encodes CDR1 SNHLY and CDR2 FYNNEI. Unmatched junction bases numbered 2, after V lost 4 bases and J lost 2 bases. The CDR3 length is 15 residues. The CDR3 nucleotides are TGTGCCAGCAGTGTTGGGACAGGGGCCTACAATGAGCAGTTCTTC. It codes for CASSVGTGAYNEQFF.

The V and J genes are TRBV13 and TRBJ2-7, with 7 bases fitting TRBD1. Germline values: CDR1 PRHDT, CDR2 FYEKMQ (reference sequence). Trimming cost V 0 bases and J 4 bases; bases outside gene matches: 3. CDR3 length: 14 residues. The CDR3 bases are TGTGCCAGCAGCTTAGGTTCAGGGGGTTACGAGCAGTACTTC. Its translation: CASSLGSGGYEQYF.

This clone showed up just once. CDR3 loop: CASSLIAGGTDTQYF. CDR3 bases: TGTGCCAGCAGCTTGATAGCGGGGGGGACAGATACGCAGTATTTT. This chain joins TRBV7-9 and TRBJ2-3, with TRBD2 matching 11 bases. Germline V gene data show CDR1 as SEHNR and CDR2 as FQNEAQ (reference sequence). Unmatched junction bases numbered 2, after V lost 3 bases and J lost 3 bases. The CDR3 contains 15 residues.

The chain carries TRBV6-4 and TRBJ2-3; 13 bases fit TRBD2. J was trimmed by 4 bases and V by 7 bases; bases with no gene match: 5. The CDR3 runs 15 residues. Germline CDR1 reads MRHNA; CDR2 reads SNTAGT. The CDR3 region is CASKKLAGGPDTQYF. The DNA of the CDR3 is TGTGCCAGCAAAAAACTAGCGGGGGGGCCAGATACGCAGTATTTT.

V gene TRBV5-1 combines with J gene TRBJ1-1, with a possible D match to TRBD1 (6 bases). This CDR3 spans 15 amino acids. The germline V gene encodes CDR1 SGHRS and CDR2 YFSETQ. Trimming removed 0 bases from V and 8 bases from J, with 17 bases in between. CDR3 protein: CASSLAVGGQGEAFF. DNA for the CDR3: TGCGCCAGCAGCTTGGCGGTTGGGGGCCAGGGGGAAGCTTTCTTT.

J is TRBJ1-2 and V is TRBV19, with 9 bases identical to TRBD1. The CDR3 is 15 residues long. V shed 6 bases and J 4 bases; nucleotides not matched to a gene: 9. The V gene's germline CDR1 is LNHDA and CDR2 SQIVND (reference sequence). CDR3 residues: CASSAPGQGIYGYTF. DNA for the CDR3: TGTGCCAGTAGCGCCCCGGGACAGGGAATCTATGGCTACACCTTC.

J is TRBJ1-3 and V is TRBV28; 9 positions match TRBD1. V lost 2 bases to trimming and J lost 5 bases; unmatched junction nucleotides: 1. The CDR3 runs 14 residues. Germline CDR1 is MDHEN and CDR2 is SYDVKM. CDR3 nucleotides: TGTGCCAGCAGTTTAGGGACAGGGAGAAACACCATATATTTT. Translating it yields CASSLGTGRNTIYF.

This clone was observed a single time. The chain uses TRBV6-1 and TRBJ1-4; D is unclear. Trimming took off 7 bases at V and 3 bases at J, with 12 bases between the two ends. This CDR3 is 14 amino acids long. The germline V gene has CDR1 MNHNS and CDR2 SASEGT. DNA of the CDR3: TGTGCCAGCATCGAGGGTTCGCCTAATGAAAAACTGTTTTTT. It encodes CASIEGSPNEKLFF.

The V call is TRBV6-5, the J call TRBJ1-1; D is uncertain. Germline-derived CDR1 and CDR2 are MNHEY and SVGAGI. This CDR3 region has 15 residues. Trimming shortened V by 1 base and J by 1 base, and 10 bases separated the two germline ends. This chain's CDR3 is CASSYYGRPNTEAFF. The CDR3 DNA reads TGTGCCAGCAGTTACTACGGCAGGCCGAACACTGAAGCTTTCTTT.

This sequence joins TRBV28 and TRBJ1-5; 11 bases map to TRBD1. J lost 4 bases, V lost 8 bases, and 7 bases had no gene match. The CDR3 runs to 15 residues. Per the germline V gene, CDR1 is MDHEN and CDR2 is SYDVKM. CDR3 in amino acids: CASLQWDRGNQPQHF. CDR3 coding DNA: TGTGCCAGCCTTCAATGGGACAGGGGGAATCAGCCCCAGCATTTT.

The chain links TRBV27 to TRBJ2-7; TRBD1 aligns across 11 bases. V lost 6 bases to trimming and J lost 6 bases; unmatched junction nucleotides: 7. The CDR3 covers 14 residues. Germline CDR1 reads MNHEY; CDR2 reads SMNVEV (reference sequence). CDR3 nucleotide sequence: TGTGCCAGCAGGATGGGGGGACAGGGGGTCGAGCAGTACTTC. Its protein product is CASRMGGQGVEQYF.